Below, one T cell receptor beta chain is given with its context. The antigen remains unidentified. There were TCR beta CDR3 regions amplified from RNA transcripts. The TCR CDR3 was amplified in a first-round RT-PCR using the HTBI primer set. TCRdb reanalysed the multiplex PCR reads using MiXCR and keeps one entry per CDR3 protein. The sample lists some 570,000 distinct CDR3 sequences, more than 13% occurring once. The cohort's ophthalmopathy patients, a group with duration under 3 months, had a Clinical Activity Score of at least 3 and a NOSPECS grade of at least 4. The authors obtained PBMCs from more than 9.5 ml of fresh peripheral blood. This sample is part of a study of T cells in Graves' hyperthyroidism and ophthalmopathy. Study information: Once the initial diagnosis was made, peripheral blood was obtained before any treatment.

Overall study findings and caveats: Ophthalmopathy onset followed model prediction by a median about six months.

The TCR was taken from a woman aged 18-29 years with Graves' ophthalmopathy. The sequenced sample was blood.

The CDR3 region has the DNA TGCAGTGCTAGCGGGGGCGTTGAGGGGTTTCAGCCCCAGCATTTT. It specifies CSASGGVEGFQPQHF. The chain is built from TRBV20-1 and TRBJ1-5; tentatively, D is TRBD1 (6 bases). The CDR3 covers 15 residues. V lost 3 bases and J 6 bases, leaving 18 bases between the germline ends. CDR1 is DFQATT, CDR2 SNEGSKA, per germline (reference sequence).